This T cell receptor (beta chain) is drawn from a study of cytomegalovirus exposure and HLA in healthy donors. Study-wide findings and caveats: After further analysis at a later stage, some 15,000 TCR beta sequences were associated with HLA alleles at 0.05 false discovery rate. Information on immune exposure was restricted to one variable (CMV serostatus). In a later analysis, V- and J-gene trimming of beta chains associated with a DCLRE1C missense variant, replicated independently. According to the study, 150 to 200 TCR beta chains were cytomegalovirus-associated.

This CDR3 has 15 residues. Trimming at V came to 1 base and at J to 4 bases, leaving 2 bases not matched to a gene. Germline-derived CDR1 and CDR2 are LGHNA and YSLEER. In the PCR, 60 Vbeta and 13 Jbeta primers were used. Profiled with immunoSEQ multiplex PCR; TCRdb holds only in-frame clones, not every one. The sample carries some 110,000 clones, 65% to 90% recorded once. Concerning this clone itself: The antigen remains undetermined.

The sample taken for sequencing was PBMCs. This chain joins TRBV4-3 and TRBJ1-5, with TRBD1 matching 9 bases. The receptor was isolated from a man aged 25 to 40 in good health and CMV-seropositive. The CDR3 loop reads CASSQGTGENQPQHF. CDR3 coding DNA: TGCGCCAGCAGCCAAGGGACAGGGGAAAATCAGCCCCAGCATTTT.